This TCR beta chain was identified in a study of blood T cell repertoires in COVID-19. As for the study in general: Researchers got acute and convalescent COVID-19 samples from the United States, Italy and Spain. Nucleic acid was either cDNA or gDNA, and it came from T cells, B-cell-depleted T cells, or PBMCs.

CDR3 length: 15 amino acids. Germline V CDR1 and CDR2: SGDLS, YYNGEE. V was clipped by 2 bases and J by 9 bases; unmatched bases: 11. Using immunoSEQ multiplex PCR, the repertoire was profiled, and TCRdb retains in-frame clones only, with some absent. The table has some 180,000 clones, about 88% seen once. The TCR was taken from a woman at least 80 years old with COVID-19, enrolled during active disease. The sequenced sample consisted of peripheral blood. The chain has TRBV9 and TRBJ2-4, with 7 bases lining up with TRBD2. Here the CDR3 reads CASSVSWEGRSIQYF. The CDR3 DNA reads as TGTGCCAGCAGCGTCTCGTGGGAGGGCCGCAGCATTCAGTACTTC.